A single sample is the source of the 8 T cell receptor beta chains below, sequenced in a study of T cells in Graves' hyperthyroidism and ophthalmopathy. The TCR beta CDR3 regions underwent amplification using RNA transcripts as the source. The HTBI primer set served for first-round RT-PCR of the TCR CDR3. TCRdb processed the multiplex PCR reads anew with MiXCR; each CDR3 protein has one entry. The repertoire holds about 400,000 distinct CDR3 sequences, over 12% seen once, with around 28% in the top ten. Sequencing input: blood. These receptors all come from a man in his fifties with Graves' ophthalmopathy.

The V and J genes are TRBV19 and TRBJ2-4; 10 bases map to TRBD2. The CDR3 contains 17 residues. V shed 5 bases, J shed 4 bases, and the junction held 11 bases outside the gene matches. Germline values: CDR1 LNHDA, CDR2 SQIVND (reference sequence). Written as DNA, the CDR3 is TGTGCCAGTAGTCCCGGCAGCGGGAGGGCCGGTAAAAACATTCAGTACTTC. It codes for CASSPGSGRAGKNIQYF. Together with reference TRBV19 and TRBJ2-4, the CDR3 gives the full variable domain: DGGITQSPKYLFRKEGQNVTLSCEQNLNHDAMYWYRQDPGQGLRLIYYSQIVNDFQKGDIAEGYSVSREKKESFPLTVTSAQKNPTAFYLCASSPGSGRAGKNIQYFGAGTRLSVL.

This clonotype was counted a few times. The CDR3 DNA sequence: TGTGCCAGCAGCTTATCTTCCGGAGTACGGGCCTACGAGCAGTACTTC. Translating gives CASSLSSGVRAYEQYF. The gene calls are TRBV7-8 and TRBJ2-7; D is unclear. This CDR3 is 16 amino acids long. Germline assignment: CDR1 SGHVS and CDR2 FQNEAQ. Trimming took 2 bases from V and 2 from J, leaving 16 bases between them.

This clonotype was detected ten times or more. V usage is TRBV15 and J usage is TRBJ2-5; 8 positions agree with TRBD1. This CDR3 is 15 amino acids long. Germline-derived CDR1 and CDR2 are LNHNV and YYDKDF (reference sequence). V lost 5 bases and J lost 5; bases outside the gene matches: 10. This CDR3 reads CATSPPGQGFETQYF. CDR3 in DNA: TGTGCCACCAGCCCCCCCGGACAGGGCTTCGAGACCCAGTACTTC.

The rearrangement links TRBV10-2 to TRBJ2-1; the match to TRBD2 covers 7 bases. This CDR3 is built from 14 residues. The germline V gene encodes CDR1 WSHSY and CDR2 SAAADI. V shed 7 bases, J shed 2 bases, and the junction held 5 bases outside the gene matches. The CDR3 region has the DNA TGCGCCAGCACCCCAGGGAGGGCCTACAATGAGCAGTTCTTC. Residues: CASTPGRAYNEQFF.

CDR3 bases: TGTGCCAGCAGTTTCCGATGGACAGGGAGTTATGGCTACACCTTC. It codes for CASSFRWTGSYGYTF. The V call is TRBV12-3 or TRBV12-4, the J call TRBJ1-2, with 8 bases lining up with TRBD1. J gave up 5 bases and V 3 bases, and 8 bases lay outside the gene matches. The CDR3 is 15 residues long.

Many counts were recorded for this clonotype. CDR3 in amino acids: CASSVHTQYF. In DNA, the CDR3 is TGTGCCAGCAGTGTACATACCCAGTACTTC. This chain links TRBV6-1 with TRBJ2-5; D is undetermined. This CDR3 spans 10 amino acids. Germline lookup yields CDR1 MNHNS and CDR2 SASEGT. Trimming left V 4 bases short and J 8 bases short, with 5 bases between.

The chain carries TRBV5-1 and TRBJ1-5, with 7 bases that match TRBD1. In germline, CDR1 is SGHRS, CDR2 YFSETQ. The CDR3 sequence is 14 residues long. V lost 0 bases to trimming and J lost 7 bases; unmatched junction nucleotides: 4. CDR3 residues: CASSLDQGGQPQHF. CDR3 bases: TGCGCCAGCAGCTTGGACCAGGGGGGCCAGCCCCAGCATTTT. Looking up the rest from reference TRBV5-1 and TRBJ1-5 gives the full variable domain: KAGVTQTPRYLIKTRGQQVTLSCSPISGHRSVSWYQQTPGQGLQFLFEYFSETQRNKGNFPGRFSGRQFSNSRSEMNVSTLELGDSALYLCASSLDQGGQPQHFGDGTRLSIL.

Ten or more counts support this clonotype. The rearrangement links TRBV5-8 to TRBJ2-3; the match to TRBD1 covers 7 bases. CDR3 length: 15 residues. Germline-derived CDR1 and CDR2 are SGHTS and YDEGEE. With V trimmed by 2 bases and J by 2 bases, 5 bases remained unmatched. DNA for the CDR3: TGTGCCAGCAGCTTCAGGGGGTGGATCACAGATACGCAGTATTTT. Protein product: CASSFRGWITDTQYF.